This T cell receptor (beta chain) was observed in a study of blood T cells in healthy people across ages. Study-wide points: It was not possible, with unsorted PBMCs, to conclusively compare naive and antigen-experienced cells.

Trimming shortened V by 3 bases and J by 3 bases, and 9 bases separated the two germline ends. The CDR3 contains 13 residues. Germline-derived CDR1 and CDR2 are MNHEY and SMNVEV (reference sequence). Donors were systemically healthy Caucasian individuals from Russia aged about 6 to 95 years. Each sample yielded at least 5 micrograms of PBMC total RNA. Sample-barcoded 5' priming and a J-beta primer mix drove a second PCR of roughly 6 to 12 cycles. With 12 random nucleotides, a template-switch adaptor tagged each individual cDNA molecule. Each CDR3 protein is one row after TCRdb ran MiXCR on the 5' RACE reads. The table includes approximately 800,000 distinct CDR3 sequences, 55% to 75% detected once. Of note for this clonotype: Its antigen is unknown.

The specimen was blood. The chain carries TRBV27 and TRBJ2-7; D is undetermined. The TCR originated in a man aged 25-40 years in good health. The CDR3 DNA is TGTGCCAGCAGTTTTGGGAAATACTACGAGCAGTACTTC. Amino acid sequence: CASSFGKYYEQYF.